Each of the 27 T cell receptor beta chains below was sequenced from the same sample in a study of a mutant IDH1 vaccine in newly diagnosed glioma. Antigen specificity for these receptors is unknown. The assay was immunoSEQ multiplex PCR, and TCRdb's table has in-frame clones only and misses some. Seen here are under 45,000 clones, around 90% observed once, and the top ten hold 3.9%. The time point here: week 23, last vaccination. Each dose of the vaccine consisted of 300 ug of mutant IDH1 20-mer peptide, with topical imiquimod. This specimen was PBMCs, taken from a glioma patient whose treatment included an IDH1 peptide vaccine. Source of these receptors: a man in his forties or fifties with glioma.

The J gene is TRBJ1-2, the V gene TRBV6-5, with TRBD1 matching over 9 bases. The CDR3 covers 16 residues. The junction had 9 bases not matched to a gene; V was cut back by 0 bases and J by 7 bases. Germline CDR1 is MNHEY and CDR2 is SVGAGI. Written as DNA, the CDR3 is TGTGCCAGCAGTTACTCGGGACAGGGTCACGGAATTGGCTACACCTTC. Protein product: CASSYSGQGHGIGYTF.

The chain is built from TRBV5-3 and TRBJ1-3; D is uncertain. TRBV5-3 is an open reading frame, and its role is uncertain. The germline V and J ends were trimmed by 3 bases and 3 bases, with 7 bases remaining between them. This CDR3 is 13 amino acids long. CDR3 nucleotides: TGTGCCAGAAGCTCGTCCAGTGGAAACACCATATATTTT. Protein sequence: CARSSSSGNTIYF.

This chain connects TRBV28 to TRBJ2-2; D not certain. Germline loops: CDR1 MDHEN, CDR2 SYDVKM. This CDR3 has 10 residues. V shed 6 bases and J shed 8 bases, with 4 bases lying between them. CDR3 sequence reads: CASRSGELFF. The CDR3 DNA follows: TGTGCCAGCAGGAGTGGGGAGCTGTTTTTT.

This chain links TRBV7-9 with TRBJ2-6, with D hard to call. Germline CDR1 reads SEHNR; CDR2 reads FQNEAQ (reference sequence). The length of the CDR3 is 17 residues. V was pared by 5 bases and J by 9 bases, with 23 bases between. CDR3 bases: TGTGCCAGCAGCCCTGAGGCAGGCCCGATTGTGGGCAACGTCCTGACTTTC. This encodes CASSPEAGPIVGNVLTF. The full variable domain, in which reference TRBV7-9 and TRBJ2-6 provide the parts outside the CDR3, is DTGVSQNPRHKITKRGQNVTFRCDPISEHNRLYWYRQTLGQGPEFLTYFQNEAQLEKSRLLSDRFSAERPKGSFSTLEIQRTEQGDSAMYLCASSPEAGPIVGNVLTFGAGSRLTVL.

J is TRBJ1-2 and V is TRBV28, with D unclear. The CDR3 runs to 16 residues. Germline CDR1 and CDR2: MDHEN and SYDVKM. V lost 5 bases and J lost 1, with 17 bases in between. The CDR3 sequence is CASSIKTAPINYGYTF. The CDR3 region has the DNA TGTGCCAGCAGTATTAAAACGGCCCCTATTAACTATGGCTACACCTTC.

The V and J genes are TRBV11-2 and TRBJ2-1; weak D call: TRBD2 (5 bases). Between the trimmed V and J ends, which lost 1 base and 4 bases, there was a span of 8 bases. The CDR3 covers 14 residues. CDR1 is SGHAT and CDR2 is FQNNGV in the germline V gene. CDR3 in DNA: TGTGCCAGCAGCTTAGGCCCGGGATACAATGAGCAGTTCTTC. This codes for CASSLGPGYNEQFF.

The V call is TRBV25-1, the J call TRBJ1-3; the D is unclear. The CDR3 sequence is 14 residues long. The V gene lost 4 bases and the J gene lost 3 bases, with 10 bases spanning the gap. Germline CDR1 is MGHDK and CDR2 is SYGVNS. The CDR3 region has the DNA TGTGCCAGCAGTGTGGCGGGAGGTGGAAACACCATATATTTT. This codes for CASSVAGGGNTIYF.

J is TRBJ1-2 and V is TRBV6-1; 11 bases are shared with TRBD1. Germline V CDR1 and CDR2: MNHNS, SASEGT. The CDR3 has 16 amino acids. V lost 2 bases and J lost 6; bases outside the gene matches: 8. CDR3 nucleotide sequence: TGTGCCAGCAGTGAACCTAGGACAGGGGGCGACGATGGCTACACCTTC. This translates into CASSEPRTGGDDGYTF.

The chain combines TRBV2 with TRBJ1-2; D not resolved. Trimming removed 7 bases at V and 4 bases at J, with 10 bases between. Germline V lookup: CDR1 SNHLY, CDR2 FYNNEI. CDR3 length equals 12 residues. The CDR3: CASTGTAYGYTF. DNA of the CDR3: TGTGCCAGCACGGGCACAGCCTATGGCTACACCTTC.

The rearrangement uses TRBV6-6 and TRBJ2-1, with D tentatively TRBD1 (5 bases). There are 15 residues in the CDR3. Germline CDR1 and CDR2: MNHNY and SVGAGI (reference sequence). V lost 2 bases to trimming and J lost 5 bases, with 13 bases between them. DNA for the CDR3: TGTGCCAGCAGTTACGCCCTCCAGGGCGACAATGAGCAGTTCTTC. It is translated as CASSYALQGDNEQFF.

CDR3 bases: TGTGCCAGCAGCGCCGCACCCGGGGCTAGCGGGGGGGCGACAGATACGCAGTATTTT. Translated, it gives CASSAAPGASGGATDTQYF. The chain recombines TRBV28 with TRBJ2-3; 12 positions agree with TRBD2. Germline CDR1 and CDR2: MDHEN and SYDVKM. The CDR3 is 19 residues long. The V segment lost 6 bases and the J segment 3 bases; nucleotides outside the gene matches: 16.

CDR3 DNA sequence: TGTGCCAGCAGCTCGGGACTGACCACAGATACGCAGTATTTT. The encoded protein is CASSSGLTTDTQYF. The chain recombines TRBV5-5 with TRBJ2-3; D is possibly TRBD2 (6 bases). Trimming left V 3 bases short and J 2 bases short, with 10 bases between. This CDR3 comprises 14 residues. Germline values: CDR1 SGHKS, CDR2 YYEKEE (reference sequence).

The J gene is TRBJ2-7, the V gene TRBV5-1; possible D gene TRBD2, 5 bases. This CDR3 has 14 amino acids. V was trimmed by 3 bases and J by 7 bases, leaving 17 bases between them. In germline, CDR1 is SGHRS, CDR2 YFSETQ. The CDR3 spells CASSYEGRSGEQYF. The CDR3 nucleotides read TGCGCCAGCAGCTACGAGGGCAGGTCGGGGGAGCAGTACTTC.

This chain connects TRBV27 to TRBJ1-5; D gene unclear. Trimming took 0 bases from V and 0 from J, leaving 3 bases between them. Germline CDR1 is MNHEY and CDR2 is SMNVEV (reference sequence). The CDR3 extends over 14 amino acids. CDR3 DNA sequence: TGTGCCAGCAGTTTATCCGGTAGCAATCAGCCCCAGCATTTT. It translates to CASSLSGSNQPQHF.

This rearrangement joins TRBV5-6 to TRBJ1-5; 7 bases are shared with TRBD1. Trimming at V came to 2 bases and at J to 3 bases, leaving 5 bases not matched to a gene. Germline-derived CDR1 and CDR2 are SGHDT and YYEEEE. This CDR3 region has 15 residues. CDR3 protein: CASSLQGSNNQPQHF. The CDR3 region has the DNA TGTGCCAGCAGCTTACAGGGGAGTAACAATCAGCCCCAGCATTTT.

The chain uses TRBV25-1 and TRBJ1-3, with D possibly matching TRBD1 (5 bases). The CDR3 totals 11 residues. Germline V gene sequence: CDR1 MGHDK, CDR2 SYGVNS. The CDR3 protein is CAGGSGNTIYF. In nucleotides, the CDR3 is TGTGCGGGGGGCTCTGGAAACACCATATATTTT.

The chain couples TRBV14 to TRBJ1-1; TRBD1 is a possible D gene (6 bases). From germline, CDR1 is SGHDN and CDR2 FVKESK. V dropped 4 bases and J dropped 7 bases, with 13 bases sitting between them. The CDR3 sequence is 13 residues long. The CDR3 sequence is CASSRIQGGEAFF. CDR3 coding DNA: TGTGCCAGCAGCCGAATACAGGGTGGTGAAGCTTTCTTT.

The chain recombines TRBV28 with TRBJ1-1; no reliable D call. The CDR3 is 13 amino acids. Between the trimmed V and J ends, which lost 6 bases and 1 base, there was a span of 9 bases. Per germline, CDR1 MDHEN and CDR2 SYDVKM. The CDR3 sequence is CASRTGQNTEAFF. The CDR3 DNA is TGTGCCAGCAGAACCGGGCAGAACACTGAAGCTTTCTTT.

The rearrangement uses TRBV10-2 and TRBJ1-2; tentatively, D is TRBD1 (5 bases). The V gene's germline CDR1 is WSHSY and CDR2 SAAADI. V gave up 6 bases and J gave up 5 bases, with 16 bases separating them. The CDR3 contains 14 residues. CDR3 sequence: CASRGDDSGYGYTF. The CDR3 DNA follows: TGCGCCAGCAGGGGGGACGACTCGGGGTATGGCTACACCTTC.

The rearrangement joins TRBV5-1 to TRBJ2-5; 12 nucleotides line up with TRBD2. V lost 4 bases to trimming and J lost 3 bases; unmatched junction nucleotides: 4. Germline assignment: CDR1 SGHRS and CDR2 YFSETQ. The CDR3 is made up of 15 amino acids. The CDR3 sequence: CASSLTSGGEETQYF. The CDR3 bases are TGCGCCAGCAGCCTGACTAGCGGGGGAGAAGAGACCCAGTACTTC.

This clone has just a few counts. CDR3 coding DNA: TGTGCCAGCAGCCGTCAAAGTATTCAGGGGGCCCTCTCTGGAAACACCATATATTTT. It specifies CASSRQSIQGALSGNTIYF. This chain connects TRBV9 to TRBJ1-3; 8 bases match TRBD1. This CDR3 is built from 19 residues. Per the germline V gene, CDR1 is SGDLS and CDR2 is YYNGEE. V was clipped by 4 bases and J by 0 bases; unmatched bases: 15. The full variable domain, rest sourced from reference TRBV9 and TRBJ1-3, is DSGVTQTPKHLITATGQRVTLRCSPRSGDLSVYWYQQSLDQGLQFLIQYYNGEERAKGNILERFSAQQFPDLHSELNLSSLELGDSALYFCASSRQSIQGALSGNTIYFGEGSWLTVV.

The chain recombines TRBV18 with TRBJ2-7; a possible D gene is TRBD1 (5 bases). Looked up from germline, CDR1 is KGHSH and CDR2 is LQKENI. V was cut by 0 bases and J by 0 bases, with 12 bases left in between. The CDR3 contains 16 residues. CDR3 amino acids: CASSPPGASVSYEQYF. DNA of the CDR3: TGTGCCAGCTCACCACCAGGGGCTTCAGTCTCCTACGAGCAGTACTTC.

This chain links TRBV6-1 with TRBJ2-1, with D hard to call. The CDR3 contains 15 residues. Germline V gene sequence: CDR1 MNHNS, CDR2 SASEGT. Deletions cut 2 bases from V and 8 bases from J, with 16 bases between. The CDR3 coding sequence is TGTGCCAGCAGTGAAAAAGGAAACCTGTTGGATGAGCAGTTCTTC. Amino acid sequence: CASSEKGNLLDEQFF.

The chain employs TRBV5-6 and TRBJ2-7; TRBD2 matches 15 bases. V gave up 3 bases and J gave up 6 bases; unmatched junction bases: 7. From germline, CDR1 is SGHDT and CDR2 YYEEEE. This CDR3 spans 16 amino acids. CDR3: CASSSGLAGGRLEQYF. For the CDR3, the DNA is TGTGCCAGCAGCTCAGGACTAGCGGGAGGGAGGCTCGAGCAGTACTTC.

V usage is TRBV7-9 and J usage is TRBJ1-2; TRBD1 matches 7 bases. CDR3 size: 15 residues. The V gene's germline CDR1 is SEHNR and CDR2 FQNEAQ (reference sequence). V was pared by 1 base and J by 5 bases, with 7 bases of the junction left unmatched. Here the CDR3 DNA reads TGTGCCAGCAGCTTAGGATCGCAGGGGGGTTATGGCTACACCTTC. It encodes CASSLGSQGGYGYTF.

The chain recombines TRBV10-2 with TRBJ1-1, with 9 nucleotides matching TRBD1. Germline V gives CDR1 WSHSY, CDR2 SAAADI. The CDR3 has 13 residues. The junction had 3 bases not matched to a gene; V was cut back by 9 bases and J by 1 base. The CDR3 coding sequence is TGCGCCAGGGCACAGGGGGCGAACACTGAAGCTTTCTTT. This gives the protein CARAQGANTEAFF.

CDR3 residues: CASSRGGQYF. The CDR3 region has the DNA TGTGCCAGCAGTAGAGGGGGACAGTACTTC. J is TRBJ2-7 and V is TRBV28; perhaps TRBD1 as D (6 bases). V was pared by 5 bases and J by 10 bases, with 9 bases between. CDR3 size: 10 residues. Per the germline V gene, CDR1 is MDHEN and CDR2 is SYDVKM.